One and the same sample provided the 5 T cell receptor beta chains below, sequenced in a study of CD8 T cells in ankylosing spondylitis. TCRdb independently ran MiXCR on the 5' RACE reads; one entry per CDR3 protein. The sample holds approximately 350,000 distinct CDR3 sequences, roughly 22% seen once. The sample comprised blood, either unsorted or a sorted T cell fraction (not recorded which). These receptors came from a male donor with ankylosing spondylitis or in good health (not recorded which).

The chain links TRBV7-9 to TRBJ2-1; 9 nucleotides align to TRBD2. Trimming took 5 bases from V and 8 from J; bases not matched to a gene: 10. The CDR3 totals 15 residues. Germline lookup yields CDR1 SEHNR and CDR2 FQNEAQ (reference sequence). The CDR3 reads CASSGAGGRGDEQFF. The CDR3 coding sequence is TGTGCCAGCAGCGGAGCGGGGGGACGTGGGGATGAGCAGTTCTTC.

This clonotype was detected ten times or more. The rearrangement joins TRBV29-1 to TRBJ2-1, with 12 bases that match TRBD1. The CDR3 is 16 residues long. J was trimmed by 4 bases and V by 0 bases; bases with no gene match: 4. CDR1 SQVTM and CDR2 ANQGSEA come from the germline V gene. The CDR3 bases are TGCAGCGTTGAAGAAGGGGACAGGGGGCTGTACAATGAGCAGTTCTTC. It is translated as CSVEEGDRGLYNEQFF.

The rearrangement uses TRBV11-2 and TRBJ2-7; perhaps TRBD2 as D (6 bases). V lost 0 bases, J lost 7 bases, and 13 bases lay in between. Germline CDR1 and CDR2: SGHAT and FQNNGV. The CDR3 sequence is 14 residues long. DNA for the CDR3: TGTGCCAGCAGCTTAGACCCAGGGAGGTGGGAGCAGTACTTC. The encoded protein is CASSLDPGRWEQYF.

The V gene is TRBV11-2, the J gene TRBJ2-5; no clear D gene. CDR3 size: 15 residues. V was trimmed by 3 bases and J by 0 bases, leaving 11 bases between them. Germline V gives CDR1 SGHAT, CDR2 FQNNGV. CDR3 nucleotide sequence: TGTGCCAGCAGCTTTGGCTTCGGCAACCAAGAGACCCAGTACTTC. Its translation: CASSFGFGNQETQYF.

This rearrangement joins TRBV27 to TRBJ2-3; a weak D match, TRBD2 (6 bases). CDR1 is MNHEY and CDR2 is SMNVEV in the germline V gene (reference sequence). The CDR3 is 17 amino acids. CDR3: CVTRVGAYAGRSDTQYF. For the CDR3, the DNA is TGTGTCACCCGGGTAGGGGCGTATGCGGGGAGATCAGATACGCAGTATTTT.